The clone carrying this T cell receptor (beta chain) was detected only a few times. The antigen is unknown. The assay was immunoSEQ multiplex PCR, and TCRdb's table has in-frame clones only and misses some. The sample consists of 130,000 or so clones, 65% to 85% of them appearing once. This specimen comes from a study of PD-L1 blockade in urothelial cancer. Study-level background: The researchers analyzed blood 3 weeks (second dose) and 6 weeks after treatment start.

The V gene's germline CDR1 is PRHDT and CDR2 FYEKMQ (reference sequence). The CDR3 is 13 amino acids. Trimming stripped 0 bases from V and 2 bases from J, with 3 bases between. As to time point: pretreatment peripheral blood. General observations from the study: Clonality of blood TCR below the median before treatment predicted better survival.

The genes are TRBV13 and TRBJ2-3; D gene uncertain. The sample consisted of PBMCs, taken around atezolizumab (anti-PD-L1) treatment. This sequence was found in a man aged 50-60 years with urothelial cancer. As DNA, the CDR3 is TGTGCCAGCAGCTTAGGCCTCACAGATACGCAGTATTTT. Translation: CASSLGLTDTQYF.